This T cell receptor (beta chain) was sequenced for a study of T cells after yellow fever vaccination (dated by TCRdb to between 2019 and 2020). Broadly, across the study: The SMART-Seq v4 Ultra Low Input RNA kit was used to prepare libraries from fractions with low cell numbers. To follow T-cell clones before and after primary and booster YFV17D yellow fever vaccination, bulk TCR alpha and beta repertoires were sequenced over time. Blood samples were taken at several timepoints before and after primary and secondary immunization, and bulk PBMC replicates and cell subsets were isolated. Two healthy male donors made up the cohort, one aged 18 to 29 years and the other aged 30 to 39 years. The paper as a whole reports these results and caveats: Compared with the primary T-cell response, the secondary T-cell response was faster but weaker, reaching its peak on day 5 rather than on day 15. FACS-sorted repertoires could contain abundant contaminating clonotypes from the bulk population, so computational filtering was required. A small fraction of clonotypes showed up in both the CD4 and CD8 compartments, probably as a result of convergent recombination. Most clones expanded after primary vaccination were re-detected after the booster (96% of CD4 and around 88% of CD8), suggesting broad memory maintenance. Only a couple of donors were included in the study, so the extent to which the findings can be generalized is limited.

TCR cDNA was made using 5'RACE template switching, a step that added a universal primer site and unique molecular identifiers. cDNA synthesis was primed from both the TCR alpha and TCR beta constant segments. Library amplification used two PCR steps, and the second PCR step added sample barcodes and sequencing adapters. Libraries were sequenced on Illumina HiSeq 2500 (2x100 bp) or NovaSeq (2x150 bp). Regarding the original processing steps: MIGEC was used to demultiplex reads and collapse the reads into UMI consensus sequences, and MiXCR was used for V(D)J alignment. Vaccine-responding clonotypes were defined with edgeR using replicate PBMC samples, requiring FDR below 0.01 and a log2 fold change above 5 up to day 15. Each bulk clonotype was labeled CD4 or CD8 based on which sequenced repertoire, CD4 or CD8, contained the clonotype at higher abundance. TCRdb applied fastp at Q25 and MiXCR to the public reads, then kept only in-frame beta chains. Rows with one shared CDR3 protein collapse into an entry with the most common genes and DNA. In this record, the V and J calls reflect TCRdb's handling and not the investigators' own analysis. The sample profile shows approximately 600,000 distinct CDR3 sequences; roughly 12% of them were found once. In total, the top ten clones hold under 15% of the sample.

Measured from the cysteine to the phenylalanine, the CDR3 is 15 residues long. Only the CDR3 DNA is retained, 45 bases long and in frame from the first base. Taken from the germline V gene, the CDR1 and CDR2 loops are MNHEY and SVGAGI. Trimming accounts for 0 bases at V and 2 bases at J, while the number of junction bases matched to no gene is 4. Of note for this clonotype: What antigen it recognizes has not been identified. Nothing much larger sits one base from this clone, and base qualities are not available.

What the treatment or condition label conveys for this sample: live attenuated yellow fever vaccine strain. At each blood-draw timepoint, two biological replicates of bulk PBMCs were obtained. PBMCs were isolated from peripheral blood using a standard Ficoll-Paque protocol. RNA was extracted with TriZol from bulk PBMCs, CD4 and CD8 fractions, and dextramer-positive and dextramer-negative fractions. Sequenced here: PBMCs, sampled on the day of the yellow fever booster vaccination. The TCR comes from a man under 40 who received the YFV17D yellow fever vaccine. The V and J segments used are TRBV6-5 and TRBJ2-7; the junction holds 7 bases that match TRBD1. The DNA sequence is TGTGCCAGCAGTTACTCGAATGGACAGGCCTACGAGCAGTACTTC. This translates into CASSYSNGQAYEQYF.